This T cell receptor (beta chain) is from a study of blood T cell repertoires in COVID-19. Study details: The study drew acute and convalescent COVID-19 samples from the United States, Italy and Spain. In each case, the material was cDNA or gDNA derived from T cells, B-cell-depleted T cells, or PBMCs.

This clone was observed a handful of times. As originally analysed: Estimation of nucleated cell counts relied on the amplification of reference gene primers. Sequencing used immunoSEQ multiplex PCR; TCRdb keeps in-frame clones, though not all of them. The V and J calls and clone size come from that table; D and trimming were worked out from the DNA. Counted here are approximately 52,000 clones, approximately 86% occurring once; the ten biggest clones make up roughly 1.3%. CDR3 length: 15 residues. The V and J ends lost 6 bases and 5 bases respectively, with 16 bases between them. Germline lookup yields CDR1 LNHDA and CDR2 SQIVND (reference sequence).

What was sequenced was peripheral blood. The TCR comes from a man between 60 and 75 years old with acute or convalescent COVID-19. J is TRBJ2-2 and V is TRBV19, with D perhaps TRBD1 (5 bases). The CDR3 sequence: CASSLGATTTGELFF. The CDR3 DNA is TGTGCCAGTAGCCTAGGGGCCACCACTACCGGGGAGCTGTTTTTT.